This record covers a single TCR beta chain. Its target is not known. Germline CDR1 is SGDLS and CDR2 is YYNGEE. The ends lost 4 bases at V and 1 base at J; junction bases unmatched: 6. This CDR3 spans 16 amino acids. Isolated RNA was reverse transcribed into cDNA used as the sequencing template. Measured with immunoSEQ multiplex PCR; TCRdb has only the in-frame clones, and not every one. Here the sample spans tens of thousands of clones, roughly 46% being singletons. The data stem from a study of CD8+ T cells in alopecia areata. Those with alopecia areata gave lesional scalp punch biopsies and peripheral blood. Isolation of CD4+ and CD8+ T cells from PBMCs was achieved by sorting. Whole-study results and caveats: Lesional scalp, notably in alopecia totalis/universalis, had clonality above that of normal scalp.

The chain employs TRBV9 and TRBJ2-2; 8 nucleotides agree with TRBD1. The receptor was isolated from a human donor with alopecia areata. The sequenced sample was NKG2D-low CD8+ T cells sorted from blood. The CDR3 coding sequence is TGTGCCAGCAGCTCTACTGGGACAGGGAACACCGGGGAGCTGTTTTTT. Protein product: CASSSTGTGNTGELFF.